A selection of T cell receptor beta chains follows, all from one sample in a study of T-cell reconstitution after alpha-beta-depleted transplantation in children. Each CDR3 protein gets one entry after TCRdb re-called the PCR reads with MiXCR. This sample yields 84,000 or so distinct CDR3 sequences, of which about 14% are seen a single time; roughly a fifth belongs to the top ten. The sample consisted of PBMCs, mostly from graft donor cells, taken 180 days after TCRalphabeta/CD19-depleted stem cell transplant. The receptors come from a male patient between 2 and 15 years old who had a stem cell transplant for acute lymphoblastic leukemia, so the T cells may come from the graft donor. CDR3s include the opening cysteine and the closing phenylalanine or tryptophan. The D gene is left open where the match is weak. For some rows the clone size is stated as once, few or many, or as a class when expanded; others skip it.

NA,TRBJ2-2,18,TRBV11-1,few,TGTGCCAGCAGCTCGCTGCTTCGCCCAGGGAGAGGCACCGGGGAGCTGTTTTTT,CASSSLLRPGRGTGELFF
NA,TRBJ1-4,14,TRBV20-1,NA,TGCAGTGCAAGGGGGGGAGTTGGGGAAGAAAAACTGTTTTTT,CSARGGVGEEKLFF
NA,TRBJ2-2,19,TRBV4-3,many,TGCGCCAGCAGCCCGAACTGGGAACCATCATTTACCTACACCGGGGAGCTGTTTTTT,CASSPNWEPSFTYTGELFF
NA,TRBJ1-2,15,TRBV6-5,many,TGTGCCAGCAGTTCCCTCGCGGGGTCCAACTATGGCTACACCTTC,CASSSLAGSNYGYTF
NA,TRBJ2-1,15,TRBV7-2,few,TGTGCCAGCAGCTTAGCGGGGGGCTTGTACAATGAGCAGTTCTTC,CASSLAGGLYNEQFF
NA,TRBJ2-7,12,TRBV28,few,TGTGCCATCAGGGGGGTTACCTACGAGCAGTACTTC,CAIRGVTYEQYF
NA,TRBJ2-1,13,TRBV5-1,few,TGCGCCAGCAGCGGGGGAGCCTACAATGAGCAGTTCTTC,CASSGGAYNEQFF
TRBD1,TRBJ2-7,15,TRBV3-1,NA,TGTGCCAGCAGCCCTGGGACAGGGGGTCCCTACGAGCAGTACTTC,CASSPGTGGPYEQYF
NA,TRBJ2-5,14,TRBV7-6,NA,TGTGCCAGCAGGGGAGGTTCACCCCCGGAGACCCAGTACTTC,CASRGGSPPETQYF
TRBD2,TRBJ2-5,19,TRBV15,few,TGTGCCACCAGCAGCGACGCATCATCTTGGACTAGCGGAAAAGAGACCCAGTACTTC,CATSSDASSWTSGKETQYF
NA,TRBJ1-4,15,TRBV7-9,NA,TGTGCCAGCAGCCCCCGTGGGGTGCATAATGAAAAACTGTTTTTT,CASSPRGVHNEKLFF
NA,TRBJ2-7,13,TRBV7-2,few,TGTGCCAGCAGCCAACGCCGGGGGCAGGGACCGTACTTC,CASSQRRGQGPYF
TRBD1,TRBJ1-1,13,TRBV20-1,NA,TGCAGGCGGGACAGAGTTATGAACACTGAAGCTTTCTTT,CRRDRVMNTEAFF
TRBD1,TRBJ2-2,15,TRBV5-1,few,TGCGCCAGCCTAGGGGGCCCGAGTTTCTCCGGGGAGCTGTTTTTT,CASLGGPSFSGELFF
TRBD2,TRBJ2-5,16,TRBV7-2,medium-sized,TGTGCCAGCAGCTCTGGACTAGCGGGAGGGGGGGAGACCCAGTACTTC,CASSSGLAGGGETQYF
NA,TRBJ2-6,18,TRBV4-2,NA,TGTGCCAGCAGCCCGGACCCTACAGGGTTGGCTGGGGCCAACGTCCTGACTTTC,CASSPDPTGLAGANVLTF
NA,TRBJ1-4,13,TRBV29-1,NA,TGCAGCGTTAGACGGGGGGCAGAGGAAAAACTGTTTTTT,CSVRRGAEEKLFF
TRBD1,TRBJ1-1,16,TRBV27,NA,TGTGCCAGCACCACCAGAATGACAGGGCGGAACACTGAAGCTTTCTTT,CASTTRMTGRNTEAFF
TRBD2,TRBJ2-3,17,TRBV20-1,NA,TGCAGTGCTAGATCCCCAGGGGTAGCGGGGAGTCCAGATACGCAGTATTTT,CSARSPGVAGSPDTQYF
TRBD2,TRBJ2-1,16,TRBV29-1,NA,TGCAGCGTCCTCGCCTCGGGACTAGCGGGGGGGTTAGAGCAGTTCTTC,CSVLASGLAGGLEQFF
NA,TRBJ2-7,16,TRBV27,NA,TGTGCCAGCAGTTTATCGGAATCTGGCTCAGACTACGAGCAGTACTTC,CASSLSESGSDYEQYF
NA,TRBJ1-5,16,TRBV7-2,few,TGTGCCAGCAGCTTAAGTGGGGAGGGGAGGAATCAGCCCCAGCATTTT,CASSLSGEGRNQPQHF
TRBD1,TRBJ1-1,16,TRBV10-3,few,TGTGCCATCAGTGAGTCAGGGGGCGCTTGGGTCACTGAAGCTTTCTTT,CAISESGGAWVTEAFF
TRBD2,TRBJ2-1,17,TRBV7-9,few,TGTGCCAGCAGCTCACGACGACTAGCGGGGGCATACAATGAGCAGTTCTTC,CASSSRRLAGAYNEQFF
TRBD1,TRBJ1-1,14,TRBV9,NA,TGTGCCAGCAGCCCTACTACACAGGGGATTTTAGCTTTCTTT,CASSPTTQGILAFF
NA,TRBJ2-3,11,TRBV9,many,TGTGCCAGCAGCGTAGAAGGCACGCAGTATTTT,CASSVEGTQYF
TRBD1,TRBJ2-2,15,TRBV19,few,TGTGCCACGAGCCCCAGGGGGCGCAACACCGGGGAGCTGTTTTTT,CATSPRGRNTGELFF
TRBD1,TRBJ2-3,15,TRBV12-3/TRBV12-4,NA,TGTGCCAGCACCCTGACAGGGCTTACGCGAGATACGCAGTATTTT,CASTLTGLTRDTQYF
NA,TRBJ2-7,13,TRBV3-1,NA,TGTGCCAACAGCCAACACGACACGGGGGAGCAGTACTTC,CANSQHDTGEQYF
TRBD1,TRBJ2-7,15,TRBV7-9,few,TGTGCCAGCAGCCCCGGACAGGGTATCGCCTACGAGCAGTACTTC,CASSPGQGIAYEQYF
TRBD1,TRBJ1-2,12,TRBV20-1,many,TGCAGTGCCCTGACAGGGGCCGTAGGCTACACCTTC,CSALTGAVGYTF
TRBD2,TRBJ2-1,16,TRBV7-9,many,TGTGCCAGCAGCTTAATGGGACGGGGGGGCAGTAATGAGCAGTTCTTC,CASSLMGRGGSNEQFF
NA,TRBJ2-3,14,TRBV7-2,NA,TGTGCCAGCAGCTCGCCGAGTGGCACAGATACGCAGTATTTT,CASSSPSGTDTQYF
NA,TRBJ2-7,13,TRBV20-1,few,TGCAGTGCCCAGAGGGGGAACTCCTACGAGCAGTACTTC,CSAQRGNSYEQYF
TRBD2,TRBJ2-3,16,TRBV10-2,many,TGCGCCAGCACTACTATGGCTAGCGGGGGAACAGATACGCAGTATTTT,CASTTMASGGTDTQYF
NA,TRBJ1-1,13,TRBV20-1,few,TGCAGTGCTAGAGCCCAGAGGGGCACTGAAGCTTTCTTT,CSARAQRGTEAFF
NA,TRBJ2-7,11,TRBV20-1,many,TGCAGTGCTAGTACCGCCGTAGAGCAGTACTTC,CSASTAVEQYF
NA,TRBJ1-2,14,TRBV4-3,NA,TGCGCCAGCAGCCAAGCGGGGGAACCCTATGGCTACACCTTC,CASSQAGEPYGYTF
NA,TRBJ1-5,14,TRBV20-1,few,TGCAGTGCTACCGAGGGACACGGCAATCAGCCCCAGCATTTT,CSATEGHGNQPQHF
TRBD2,TRBJ2-3,16,TRBV20-1,NA,TGCAGTGCTACCCAACGACTAGCGGGGCCCACAGATACGCAGTATTTT,CSATQRLAGPTDTQYF
NA,TRBJ2-1,14,TRBV7-2,few,TGTGCCAGCAGCCGAGCGGCAGGGGACAATGAGCAGTTCTTC,CASSRAAGDNEQFF
NA,TRBJ2-1,14,TRBV20-1,few,TGCAGTGCTTCGACTCCTTCCGGCTACAATGAGCAGTTCTTC,CSASTPSGYNEQFF
NA,TRBJ2-2,12,TRBV27,many,TGTGCCAGCAGGAAAGGCACCGGGGAGCTGTTTTTT,CASRKGTGELFF
NA,TRBJ2-3,12,TRBV7-6,few,TGTGCCAGCAGCCCACACCCGGATACGCAGTATTTT,CASSPHPDTQYF
NA,TRBJ2-7,13,TRBV7-9,NA,TGTGCCAGCAGCTTTCCGGGGGCCTACGAGCAGTACTTC,CASSFPGAYEQYF
TRBD2,TRBJ2-2,14,TRBV6-1,NA,TGTGCCAGCACCCCTAGCGGGGGGCCCGGGGAGCTGTTTTTT,CASTPSGGPGELFF
TRBD2,TRBJ2-1,16,TRBV12-3/TRBV12-4,NA,TGTGCCAGCATTTTGCGGGGGGGCCCTCCCTACAATGAGCAGTTCTTC,CASILRGGPPYNEQFF
TRBD2,TRBJ2-1,16,TRBV6-2/TRBV6-3,few,TGTGCCAGCAGTCCAAGCGGGGCCATCTCCTACAATGAGCAGTTCTTC,CASSPSGAISYNEQFF
NA,TRBJ1-1,14,TRBV6-5,NA,TGTGCCAGCAGTTCCGACGTCAAAGGCGCTGAAGCTTTCTTT,CASSSDVKGAEAFF
NA,TRBJ1-6,18,TRBV4-3,few,TGCGCCAGCAGCCAAGAATTCGAGGGGGGGACTTATAATTCACCCCTCCACTTT,CASSQEFEGGTYNSPLHF
NA,TRBJ1-1,15,TRBV5-4,many,TGTGCCAGCAGCTTGGGGCCAGGGAGGAACACTGAAGCTTTCTTT,CASSLGPGRNTEAFF
TRBD2,TRBJ2-5,17,TRBV7-2,NA,TGTGCCAGCAGCTTAACTAGCGGGGTCTGGTACCAAGAGACCCAGTACTTC,CASSLTSGVWYQETQYF